This is a list of T cell receptor beta chains from one sample in a study of CD8 T cells in ankylosing spondylitis. Each CDR3 protein is one row after TCRdb ran MiXCR on the 5' RACE reads. The data contain about 340,000 distinct CDR3 sequences, roughly 14% of them seen just once; the ten biggest clones take up 0.9% to 1.2%. Sequencing used blood, either unsorted or a sorted T cell fraction (not recorded which). These receptors all stem from a male donor with ankylosing spondylitis or in good health (not recorded which). CDR3s include the opening cysteine and the closing phenylalanine or tryptophan. The D gene is left open where the match is weak. Rows give clone size only sometimes, using once, few, many, or a class for an expanded clone.

TRBJ2-5 | TRBV29-1 | TRBD2 | . | CSVASGGARETQYF | TGCAGCGTGGCTAGCGGGGGGGCCCGAGAGACCCAGTACTTC
TRBJ2-7 | TRBV7-9 | . | . | CASSGAAYEQYF | TGTGCCAGCAGCGGGGCCGCCTACGAGCAGTACTTC
TRBJ2-3 | TRBV12-3/TRBV12-4 | . | few | CASSFGPFTDTQYF | TGTGCCAGCAGTTTCGGACCGTTCACAGATACGCAGTATTTT
TRBJ2-1 | TRBV4-2 | . | . | CASSQVANEQFF | TGTGCCAGCAGCCAAGTGGCTAATGAGCAGTTCTTC
TRBJ2-7 | TRBV12-3/TRBV12-4 | . | . | CASTADSYEQYF | TGTGCCAGCACCGCGGACTCTTACGAGCAGTACTTC
TRBJ2-3 | TRBV7-9 | . | few | CASSFRADTQYF | TGTGCCAGCAGCTTCAGGGCAGATACGCAGTATTTT
TRBJ2-2 | TRBV6-1 | . | few | CASRRPQTGELFF | TGTGCCAGCAGGCGGCCCCAGACCGGGGAGCTGTTTTTT
TRBJ2-1 | TRBV5-1 | TRBD2 | few | CASSYGAGVGEQFF | TGCGCCAGCAGCTACGGAGCGGGAGTGGGTGAGCAGTTCTTC
TRBJ2-5 | TRBV7-2 | TRBD2 | few | CASSFQTSGGKETQYF | TGTGCCAGCAGCTTCCAGACTAGCGGGGGGAAAGAGACCCAGTACTTC
TRBJ1-1 | TRBV12-3/TRBV12-4 | TRBD1 | . | CASSPKTGANTEAFF | TGTGCCAGCAGTCCCAAGACAGGGGCCAACACTGAAGCTTTCTTT
TRBJ1-2 | TRBV5-1 | . | . | CASSFKDGGYTF | TGCGCCAGCAGCTTTAAGGACGGGGGCTACACCTTC
TRBJ2-7 | TRBV2 | . | few | CASTARSYEQYF | TGTGCCAGCACTGCCAGATCCTACGAGCAGTACTTC
TRBJ1-1 | TRBV6-5 | . | many | CASTGTTEAFF | TGTGCCAGCACAGGGACCACTGAAGCTTTCTTT
TRBJ1-2 | TRBV6-2/TRBV6-3 | . | . | CASQRNGRIYGYTF | TGTGCCAGCCAGAGGAATGGGCGGATCTATGGCTACACCTTC
TRBJ2-7 | TRBV5-1 | . | . | CASSLGTTDEQYF | TGCGCCAGCAGCTTGGGGACCACCGACGAGCAGTACTTC
TRBJ2-1 | TRBV5-6 | . | . | CASSFQRVTFF | TGTGCCAGCAGCTTCCAGCGAGTTACGTTCTTC
TRBJ2-3 | TRBV10-1 | TRBD2 | . | CASSDPLAGGPDTQYF | TGCGCCAGCAGTGACCCCCTAGCGGGAGGGCCAGATACGCAGTATTTT
TRBJ2-7 | TRBV12-3/TRBV12-4 | . | few | CASSRSRAGEQYF | TGTGCCAGCAGCAGATCACGGGCGGGGGAGCAGTACTTC
TRBJ2-7 | TRBV4-1 | TRBD1 | . | CASSPQGVGAYEQYF | TGCGCCAGCAGCCCTCAGGGGGTAGGGGCTTACGAGCAGTACTTC
TRBJ2-3 | TRBV12-3/TRBV12-4 | TRBD2 | . | CASTQRATSGPAEWKQYF | TGTGCCAGCACCCAGAGGGCGACTAGCGGGCCTGCCGAGTGGAAGCAGTATTTT
TRBJ1-2 | TRBV7-2 | . | . | CASSPAAGYTF | TGTGCCAGCAGCCCCGCCGCGGGCTACACCTTC
TRBJ1-1 | TRBV10-3 | . | . | CAIRGGVETEAFF | TGTGCCATCAGAGGGGGGGTAGAAACTGAAGCTTTCTTT
TRBJ2-1 | TRBV9 | TRBD2 | few | CASSVLGRGNYNEQFF | TGTGCCAGCAGCGTCTTGGGGCGGGGGAACTACAATGAGCAGTTCTTC
TRBJ2-1 | TRBV24-1 | TRBD2 | many | CATSDWTSHGEQFF | TGTGCCACCAGTGATTGGACTAGCCATGGTGAGCAGTTCTTC
TRBJ2-3 | TRBV11-2 | TRBD2 | . | CASSLGLAGHPTDTQYF | TGTGCCAGCAGTTTAGGTCTAGCGGGGCACCCCACAGATACGCAGTATTTT
TRBJ1-3 | TRBV29-1 | . | many | CSVEEAGRLVSGNTIYF | TGCAGCGTTGAAGAAGCGGGACGGCTCGTCTCTGGAAACACCATATATTTT
TRBJ1-5 | TRBV6-6 | . | . | CASTTGNQPQHF | TGTGCCAGCACCACTGGGAATCAGCCCCAGCATTTT
TRBJ2-7 | TRBV27 | . | . | CASSPRDRPTYEQYF | TGTGCCAGCAGTCCGAGGGACCGCCCAACCTACGAGCAGTACTTC
TRBJ2-3 | TRBV2 | . | . | CASSRDSRSTDTQYF | TGTGCCAGCAGTCGGGACTCACGTAGCACAGATACGCAGTATTTT